The rows below give T cell receptor beta chains drawn from one sample of a study of spatial heterogeneity in lung cancer. TCRdb called the 5' RACE reads again in MiXCR, with one record for every CDR3 protein. The sample includes about 3,500 distinct CDR3 sequences, 25% to 30% seen only once; the top ten take under 30%. The specimen was lung tumor tissue, collected at surgery. The receptor set was obtained from a male donor with early-stage non-small cell lung cancer. The CDR3 runs from the conserved cysteine through the conserved F or W. A D gene is named only where the DNA matches it firmly. Clone size is given for some rows only: seen once, a few or many times, or a class if the clone is expanded.

D,J,size,length,V,CDR3,DNA
NA,TRBJ1-5,medium-sized,14,TRBV2,CASSVGVGVQPQHF,TGTGCCAGCAGTGTGGGTGTTGGGGTTCAGCCCCAGCATTTT
TRBD1,TRBJ2-7,NA,14,TRBV24-1,CATMGTAESYEQYF,TGTGCCACCATGGGGACAGCTGAATCCTACGAGCAGTACTTC
NA,TRBJ1-4,NA,13,TRBV7-7,CASSLFENEKLFF,TGTGCTAGCAGCCTGTTCGAGAATGAAAAACTGTTTTTT
NA,TRBJ1-1,medium-sized,13,TRBV20-1,CSASPIGNTEAFF,TGCAGTGCTAGCCCCATCGGGAACACTGAAGCTTTCTTT
TRBD2,TRBJ2-3,medium-sized,18,TRBV5-4,CASSLAGLAGTGTDTQYF,TGTGCCAGCAGCTTGGCCGGACTAGCGGGTACCGGTACAGATACGCAGTATTTT
NA,TRBJ2-3,many,14,TRBV24-1,CATSDSDLARTQYF,TGTGCCACCAGTGATTCCGATCTAGCCCGTACGCAGTATTTT
NA,TRBJ2-1,large,16,TRBV4-2,CASSLTLLAPNNEQFF,TGTGCCAGCAGCCTTACCCTCCTAGCTCCCAACAATGAGCAGTTCTTC
NA,TRBJ1-1,NA,14,TRBV5-1,CASSLEPPRSEAFF,TGCGCCAGCAGCTTGGAACCGCCCCGTTCTGAAGCTTTCTTT
NA,TRBJ2-7,medium-sized,14,TRBV27,CASSLRGRFYEQYF,TGTGCCAGCAGTTTGCGGGGGCGATTCTACGAGCAGTACTTC
NA,TRBJ2-1,few,12,TRBV7-2,CASSLAWNEQFF,TGTGCCAGCAGCTTAGCGTGGAATGAGCAGTTCTTC
TRBD2,TRBJ2-3,many,19,TRBV28,CASSLPGSSGRQSPDTQYF,TGTGCCAGCAGTTTACCCGGGTCTAGCGGGAGACAATCCCCAGATACGCAGTATTTT
TRBD2,TRBJ2-3,medium-sized,15,TRBV27,CASSSTSGSTDTQYF,TGTGCCAGCAGTTCCACTAGCGGGAGCACAGATACGCAGTATTTT
NA,TRBJ2-7,NA,15,TRBV6-6,CASRPVTPGSYEQYF,TGTGCCAGCAGACCAGTTACCCCAGGCTCCTACGAGCAGTACTTC
TRBD2,TRBJ2-1,few,16,TRBV11-3,CASSLDGGSSYNEQFF,TGTGCCAGCAGCTTAGACGGCGGGAGCTCCTACAATGAGCAGTTCTTC
TRBD2,TRBJ2-7,medium-sized,18,TRBV7-2,CASSSQTSGRAGSYEQYF,TGTGCCAGCAGCTCCCAGACTAGCGGGAGGGCCGGATCCTACGAGCAGTACTTC
NA,TRBJ2-1,NA,15,TRBV6-5,CASRPPSARFSEQFF,TGTGCCAGCAGACCCCCTAGCGCGAGATTTAGTGAGCAGTTCTTC
TRBD2,TRBJ2-1,once,14,TRBV5-1,CASPETSGYNEQFF,TGCGCCAGCCCTGAGACTAGCGGATACAATGAGCAGTTCTTC
NA,TRBJ1-6,NA,18,TRBV20-1,CSARDVQGSSPRNSPLHF,TGCAGTGCTAGAGATGTTCAGGGGTCGAGCCCTCGAAATTCACCCCTCCACTTT
TRBD2,TRBJ2-3,NA,16,TRBV27,CASSLGSAGDTDTQYF,TGTGCCAGCAGTTTAGGTTCGGCGGGGGACACAGATACGCAGTATTTT
NA,TRBJ2-1,medium-sized,13,TRBV6-6,CASSWDPGNEQFF,TGTGCCAGCAGCTGGGACCCCGGGAATGAGCAGTTCTTC
TRBD2,TRBJ2-7,many,17,TRBV27,CASSLLGVTGGSYEQYF,TGTGCCAGCAGTCTCCTTGGGGTCACGGGAGGGAGCTACGAGCAGTACTTC
TRBD2,TRBJ2-7,many,15,TRBV6-1,CASSFLAGKVYEQYF,TGTGCCAGCAGCTTCCTAGCGGGCAAAGTCTACGAGCAGTACTTC
NA,TRBJ1-1,once,15,TRBV18,CASSPRPLRDTEAFF,TGTGCCAGCTCACCTAGGCCCCTCCGGGACACTGAAGCTTTCTTT
TRBD1,TRBJ2-1,NA,16,TRBV6-4,CASSDQGAGAYNEQFF,TGTGCCAGCAGTGACCAGGGGGCTGGAGCCTACAATGAGCAGTTCTTC
TRBD1,TRBJ1-5,medium-sized,15,TRBV7-9,CASSPGQGGNQPQHF,TGTGCCAGCAGCCCCGGACAGGGAGGAAATCAGCCCCAGCATTTT
TRBD1,TRBJ2-5,few,17,TRBV19,CASSRRTGKGPQETQYF,TGTGCCAGTAGTAGGCGGACAGGGAAGGGCCCTCAAGAGACCCAGTACTTC
TRBD2,TRBJ2-5,NA,16,TRBV28,CASSYSGTSGSETQYF,TGTGCCAGCAGTTACTCCGGGACTAGCGGGAGCGAGACCCAGTACTTC
TRBD1,TRBJ2-5,NA,14,TRBV19,CASSMDRTQETQYF,TGTGCCAGTAGTATGGACAGGACTCAAGAGACCCAGTACTTC
NA,TRBJ2-2,NA,14,TRBV19,CASKYGQDTGELFF,TGTGCCAGTAAATACGGCCAGGACACCGGGGAGCTGTTTTTT
NA,TRBJ2-7,NA,14,TRBV7-9,CASSPGGGGYEQYF,TGTGCCAGCAGCCCCGGGGGCGGGGGCTACGAGCAGTACTTC
NA,TRBJ2-7,NA,17,TRBV28,CASSPLLSASRNYEQYF,TGTGCCAGCAGCCCACTACTCAGCGCCTCCAGAAACTACGAGCAGTACTTC
NA,TRBJ2-3,few,11,TRBV28,CASSREDTQYF,TGTGCCAGCAGCCGGGAAGATACGCAGTATTTT
TRBD2,TRBJ2-1,medium-sized,17,TRBV2,CASSEFRLAGSYNEQFF,TGTGCCAGCAGTGAGTTTCGACTAGCGGGGTCCTACAATGAGCAGTTCTTC
NA,TRBJ2-3,few,16,TRBV5-1,CASSPFGERSTDTQYF,TGCGCCAGCAGCCCATTTGGGGAGCGAAGCACAGATACGCAGTATTTT
NA,TRBJ2-5,medium-sized,13,TRBV5-6,CASRVPGQETQYF,TGTGCCAGCAGAGTCCCGGGGCAAGAGACCCAGTACTTC
NA,TRBJ2-7,NA,14,TRBV6-6,CASRVSGSTYEQYF,TGTGCCAGCAGGGTCTCCGGGTCGACCTACGAGCAGTACTTC
NA,TRBJ2-5,medium-sized,16,TRBV7-2,CASSSYKGGTQETQYF,TGTGCCAGCAGCTCCTACAAGGGGGGGACACAAGAGACCCAGTACTTC
TRBD2,TRBJ2-1,large,17,TRBV27,CASSPRTSGKVYNEQFF,TGTGCCAGCAGTCCTCGGACTAGCGGGAAGGTTTACAATGAGCAGTTCTTC
TRBD2,TRBJ2-7,large,13,TRBV20-1,CSARWTSGYEQYF,TGCAGTGCTAGGTGGACTAGCGGCTACGAGCAGTACTTC
NA,TRBJ2-7,medium-sized,12,TRBV5-1,CASSLEGKEQYF,TGCGCCAGCAGCCTTGAGGGAAAGGAGCAGTACTTC
TRBD2,TRBJ2-7,many,13,TRBV29-1,CSVLEGLAGEQYF,TGCAGCGTCCTCGAGGGACTAGCGGGCGAGCAGTACTTC